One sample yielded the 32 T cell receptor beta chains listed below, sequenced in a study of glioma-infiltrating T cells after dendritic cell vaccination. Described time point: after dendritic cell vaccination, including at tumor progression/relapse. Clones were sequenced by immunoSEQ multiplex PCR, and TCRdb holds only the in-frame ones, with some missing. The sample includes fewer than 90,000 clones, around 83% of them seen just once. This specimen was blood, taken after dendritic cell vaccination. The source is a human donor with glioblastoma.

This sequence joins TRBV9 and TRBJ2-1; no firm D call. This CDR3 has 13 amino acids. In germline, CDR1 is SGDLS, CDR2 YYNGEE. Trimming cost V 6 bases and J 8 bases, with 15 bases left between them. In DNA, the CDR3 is TGTGCCAGCATGGCAGAGCAGAGCGATGAGCAGTTCTTC. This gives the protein CASMAEQSDEQFF.

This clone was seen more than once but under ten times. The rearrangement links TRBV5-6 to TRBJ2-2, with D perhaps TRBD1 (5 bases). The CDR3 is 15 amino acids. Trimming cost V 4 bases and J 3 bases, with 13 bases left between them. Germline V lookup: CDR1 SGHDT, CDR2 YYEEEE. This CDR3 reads CASSPGLGDTGELFF. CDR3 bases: TGTGCCAGCAGCCCAGGGCTAGGGGACACCGGGGAGCTGTTTTTT.

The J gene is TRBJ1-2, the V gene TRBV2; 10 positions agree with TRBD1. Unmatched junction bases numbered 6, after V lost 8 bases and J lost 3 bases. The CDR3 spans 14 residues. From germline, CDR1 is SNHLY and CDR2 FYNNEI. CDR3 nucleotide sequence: TGTGCCAGCTCCAGGACAGGGGGAGACTATGGCTACACCTTC. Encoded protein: CASSRTGGDYGYTF.

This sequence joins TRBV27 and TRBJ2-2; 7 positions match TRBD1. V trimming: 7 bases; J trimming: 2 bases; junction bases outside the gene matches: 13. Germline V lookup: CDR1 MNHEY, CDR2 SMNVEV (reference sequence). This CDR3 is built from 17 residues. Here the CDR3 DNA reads TGTGCCAGCACCGGGACAGTGCGTACCCGAAACACCGGGGAGCTGTTTTTT. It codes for CASTGTVRTRNTGELFF.

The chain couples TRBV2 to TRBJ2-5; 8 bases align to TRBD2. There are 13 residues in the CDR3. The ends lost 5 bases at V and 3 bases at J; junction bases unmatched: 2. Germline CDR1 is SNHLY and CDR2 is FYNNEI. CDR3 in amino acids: CASSTLAEETQYF. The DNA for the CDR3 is TGTGCCAGCAGTACACTAGCGGAAGAGACCCAGTACTTC.

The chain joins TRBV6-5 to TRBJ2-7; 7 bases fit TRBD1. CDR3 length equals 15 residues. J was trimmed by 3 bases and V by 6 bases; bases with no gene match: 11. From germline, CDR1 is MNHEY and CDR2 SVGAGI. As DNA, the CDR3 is TGTGCCAGCAGGATCACCCGTCAGGGGGTCTACGAGCAGTACTTC. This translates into CASRITRQGVYEQYF.

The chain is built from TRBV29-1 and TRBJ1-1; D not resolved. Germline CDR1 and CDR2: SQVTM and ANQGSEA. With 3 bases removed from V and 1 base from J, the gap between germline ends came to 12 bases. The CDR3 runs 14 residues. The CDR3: CSVDDIYRNTEAFF. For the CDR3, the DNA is TGCAGCGTTGATGATATCTACAGGAACACTGAAGCTTTCTTT.

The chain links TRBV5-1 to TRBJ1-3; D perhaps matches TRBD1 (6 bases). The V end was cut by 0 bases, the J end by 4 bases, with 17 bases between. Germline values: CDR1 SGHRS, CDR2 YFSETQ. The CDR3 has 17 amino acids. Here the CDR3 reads CASSLVVGLTGGNTIYF. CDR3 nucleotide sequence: TGCGCCAGCAGCTTGGTTGTAGGGTTGACAGGAGGAAACACCATATATTTT.

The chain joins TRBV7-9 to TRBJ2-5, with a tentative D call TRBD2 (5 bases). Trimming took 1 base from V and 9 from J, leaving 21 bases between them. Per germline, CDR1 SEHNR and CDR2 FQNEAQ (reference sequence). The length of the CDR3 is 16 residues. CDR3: CASSLDGNPHSRSQYF. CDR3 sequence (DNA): TGTGCCAGCAGCTTAGACGGGAACCCCCACAGTAGGTCCCAGTACTTC.

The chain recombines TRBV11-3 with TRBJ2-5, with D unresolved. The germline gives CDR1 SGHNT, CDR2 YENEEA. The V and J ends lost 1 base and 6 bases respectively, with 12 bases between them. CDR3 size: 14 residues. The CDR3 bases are TGTGCCAGCAGCTTAGGATCTGCCCCTAAGACCCAGTACTTC. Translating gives CASSLGSAPKTQYF.

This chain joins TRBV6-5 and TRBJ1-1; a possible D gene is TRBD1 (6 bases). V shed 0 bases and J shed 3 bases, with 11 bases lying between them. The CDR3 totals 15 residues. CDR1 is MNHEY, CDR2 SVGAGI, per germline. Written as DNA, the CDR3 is TGTGCCAGCAGTTACTCGCCATCAGGGGACACTGAAGCTTTCTTT. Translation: CASSYSPSGDTEAFF.

DNA for the CDR3: TGTGCCAGCAGCCTGGGACAGTCTACAACTAATGAAAAACTGTTTTTT. It codes for CASSLGQSTTNEKLFF. V and J are TRBV7-2 and TRBJ1-4; 7 bases align to TRBD1. V lost 5 bases and J lost 0; bases outside the gene matches: 6. CDR3 length: 16 amino acids. Germline loops: CDR1 SGHTA, CDR2 FQGNSA. Using reference TRBV7-2 and TRBJ1-4 for the parts outside the CDR3, the full variable domain is GAGVSQSPSNKVTEKGKDVELRCDPISGHTALYWYRQSLGQGLEFLIYFQGNSAPDKSGLPSDRFSAERTGGSVSTLTIQRTQQEDSAVYLCASSLGQSTTNEKLFFGSGTQLSVL.

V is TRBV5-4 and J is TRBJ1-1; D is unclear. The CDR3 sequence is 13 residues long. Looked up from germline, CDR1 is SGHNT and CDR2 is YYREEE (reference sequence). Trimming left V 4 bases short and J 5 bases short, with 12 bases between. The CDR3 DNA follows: TGTGCCAGCAGCACACTGTCAGGAACTGAAGCTTTCTTT. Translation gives CASSTLSGTEAFF.

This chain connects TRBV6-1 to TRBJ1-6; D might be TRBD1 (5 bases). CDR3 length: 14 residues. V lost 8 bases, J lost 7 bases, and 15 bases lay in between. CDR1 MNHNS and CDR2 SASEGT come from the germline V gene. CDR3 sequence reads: CASRRGGRNSPLHF. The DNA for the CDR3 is TGTGCCAGCCGTCGCGGGGGGAGGAATTCACCCCTCCACTTT.

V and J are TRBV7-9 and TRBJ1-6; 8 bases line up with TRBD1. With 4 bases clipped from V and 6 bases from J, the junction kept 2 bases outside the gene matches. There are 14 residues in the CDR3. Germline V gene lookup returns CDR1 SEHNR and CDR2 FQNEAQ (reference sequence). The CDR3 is CASSSTGGNSPLHF. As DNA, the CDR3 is TGTGCCAGCAGCTCAACAGGGGGTAATTCACCCCTCCACTTT.

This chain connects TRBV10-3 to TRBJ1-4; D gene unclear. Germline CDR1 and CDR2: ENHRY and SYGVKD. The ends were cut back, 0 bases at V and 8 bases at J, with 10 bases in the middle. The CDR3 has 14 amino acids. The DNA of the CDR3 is TGTGCCATCAGTGAGTCGAATTCCGGGGAAAAACTGTTTTTT. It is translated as CAISESNSGEKLFF.

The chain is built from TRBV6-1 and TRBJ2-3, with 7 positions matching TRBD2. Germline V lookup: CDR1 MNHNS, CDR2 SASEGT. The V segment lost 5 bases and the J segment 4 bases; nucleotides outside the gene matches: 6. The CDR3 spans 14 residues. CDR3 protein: CASSLPGLPDTQYF. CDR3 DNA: TGTGCCAGCAGTCTACCGGGACTACCAGATACGCAGTATTTT.

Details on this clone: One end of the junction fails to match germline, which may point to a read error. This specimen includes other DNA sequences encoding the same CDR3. DNA of the CDR3: TGTGCCAGCACTCTCCGGAGGGAAAACACTGAGGCTTTCTTT. It is translated as CASTLRRENTEAFF. The J gene is TRBJ1-1, the V gene TRBV7-9, with unresolved D. Germline lookup yields CDR1 SEHNR and CDR2 FQNEAQ (reference sequence). CDR3 length: 14 residues. Supplemented by reference TRBV7-9 and TRBJ1-1, the full variable domain reads DTGVSQNPRHKITKRGQNVTFRCDPISEHNRLYWYRQTLGQGPEFLTYFQNEAQLEKSRLLSDRFSAERPKGSFSTLEIQRTEQGDSAMYLCASTLRRENTEAFFGQGTRLTVV.

The CDR3 bases are TGCGCCAGCAGCCAAGATTGGGACAGGAACTATTACGAGCAGTACTTC. Translation gives CASSQDWDRNYYEQYF. The J gene is TRBJ2-7, the V gene TRBV4-1, with 8 bases aligning to TRBD1. Germline CDR1 MGHRA, CDR2 YSYEKL. The length of the CDR3 is 16 residues. V shed 0 bases and J 4 bases; nucleotides not matched to a gene: 8.

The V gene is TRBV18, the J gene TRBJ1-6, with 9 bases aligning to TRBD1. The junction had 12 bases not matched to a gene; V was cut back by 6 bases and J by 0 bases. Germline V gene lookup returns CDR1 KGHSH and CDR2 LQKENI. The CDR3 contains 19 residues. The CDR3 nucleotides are TGTGCCAGCTCGGCTAGGGGACAGGGCCCAAGCTCCTATAATTCACCCCTCCACTTT. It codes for CASSARGQGPSSYNSPLHF.

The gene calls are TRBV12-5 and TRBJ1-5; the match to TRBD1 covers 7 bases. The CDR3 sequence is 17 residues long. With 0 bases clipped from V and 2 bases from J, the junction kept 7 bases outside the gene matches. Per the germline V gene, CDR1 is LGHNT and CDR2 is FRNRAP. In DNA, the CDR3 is TGTGCTAGTGGTTTGGTACAGGGGCGAGGAGGCAATCAGCCCCAGCATTTT. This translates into CASGLVQGRGGNQPQHF.

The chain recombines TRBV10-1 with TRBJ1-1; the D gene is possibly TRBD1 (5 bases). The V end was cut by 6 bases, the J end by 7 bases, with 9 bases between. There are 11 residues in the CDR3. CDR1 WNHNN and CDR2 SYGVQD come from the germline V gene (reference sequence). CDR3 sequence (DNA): TGCGCCAGCAGGGGGGGGGATGAAGCTTTCTTT. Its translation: CASRGGDEAFF.

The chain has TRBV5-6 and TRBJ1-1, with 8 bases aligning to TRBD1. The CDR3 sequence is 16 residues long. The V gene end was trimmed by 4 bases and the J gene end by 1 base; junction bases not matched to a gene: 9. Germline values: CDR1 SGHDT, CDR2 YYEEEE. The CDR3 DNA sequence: TGTGCCAGCAGCCCCGGGACAGGAGTACCGAACACTGAAGCTTTCTTT. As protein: CASSPGTGVPNTEAFF. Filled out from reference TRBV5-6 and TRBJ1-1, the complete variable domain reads DAGVTQSPTHLIKTRGQQVTLRCSPKSGHDTVSWYQQALGQGPQFIFQYYEEEERQRGNFPDRFSGHQFPNYSSELNVNALLLGDSALYLCASSPGTGVPNTEAFFGQGTRLTVV.

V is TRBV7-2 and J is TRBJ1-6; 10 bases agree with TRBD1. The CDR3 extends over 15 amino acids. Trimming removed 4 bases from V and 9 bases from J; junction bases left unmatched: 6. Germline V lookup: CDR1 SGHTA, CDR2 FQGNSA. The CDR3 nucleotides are TGTGCCAGCAGCTCTCCGGGACAGGGGCTTTCACCCCTCCACTTT. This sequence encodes CASSSPGQGLSPLHF.

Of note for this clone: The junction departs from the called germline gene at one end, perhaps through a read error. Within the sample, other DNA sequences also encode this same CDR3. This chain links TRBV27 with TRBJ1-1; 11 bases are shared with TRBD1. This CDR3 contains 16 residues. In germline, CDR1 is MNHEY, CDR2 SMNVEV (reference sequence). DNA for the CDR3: TGTGCTAGCAGTTGGGTCGCCGGGACAGGGGGGACTGAAGCTTTCTTT. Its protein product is CASSWVAGTGGTEAFF.

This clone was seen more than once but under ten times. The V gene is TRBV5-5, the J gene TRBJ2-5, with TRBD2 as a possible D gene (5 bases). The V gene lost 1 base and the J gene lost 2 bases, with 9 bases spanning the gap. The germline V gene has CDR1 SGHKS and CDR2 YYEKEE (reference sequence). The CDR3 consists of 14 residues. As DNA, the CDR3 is TGTGCCAGCAGCTTGCCCCAGCGGCAAGAGACCCAGTACTTC. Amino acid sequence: CASSLPQRQETQYF.

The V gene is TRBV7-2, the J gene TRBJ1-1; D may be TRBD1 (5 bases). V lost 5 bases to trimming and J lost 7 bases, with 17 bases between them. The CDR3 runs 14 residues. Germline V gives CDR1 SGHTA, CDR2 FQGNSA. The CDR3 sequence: CASSRDSQSGEAFF. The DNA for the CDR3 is TGTGCCAGCAGCCGGGACTCCCAGAGCGGTGAAGCTTTCTTT. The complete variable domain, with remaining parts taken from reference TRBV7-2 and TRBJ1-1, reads GAGVSQSPSNKVTEKGKDVELRCDPISGHTALYWYRQSLGQGLEFLIYFQGNSAPDKSGLPSDRFSAERTGGSVSTLTIQRTQQEDSAVYLCASSRDSQSGEAFFGQGTRLTVV.

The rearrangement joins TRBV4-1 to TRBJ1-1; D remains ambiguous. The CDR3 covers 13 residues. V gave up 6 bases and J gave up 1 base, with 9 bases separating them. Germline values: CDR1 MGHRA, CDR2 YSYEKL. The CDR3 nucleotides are TGCGCCAGCAGACGGGAGACGAACACTGAAGCTTTCTTT. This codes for CASRRETNTEAFF.

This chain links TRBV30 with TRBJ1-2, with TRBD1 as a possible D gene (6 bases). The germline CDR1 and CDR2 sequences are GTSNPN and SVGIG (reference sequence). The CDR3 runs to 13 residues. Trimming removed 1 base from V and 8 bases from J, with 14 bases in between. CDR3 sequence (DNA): TGTGCCTGGAGTGCACAGGGTCTGAGAGGCTACACCTTC. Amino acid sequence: CAWSAQGLRGYTF. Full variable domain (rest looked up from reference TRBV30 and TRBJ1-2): SQTIHQWPATLVQPVGSPLSLECTVEGTSNPNLYWYRQAAGRGLQLLFYSVGIGQISSEVPQNLSASRPQDRQFILSSKKLLLSDSGFYLCAWSAQGLRGYTFGSGTRLTVV.

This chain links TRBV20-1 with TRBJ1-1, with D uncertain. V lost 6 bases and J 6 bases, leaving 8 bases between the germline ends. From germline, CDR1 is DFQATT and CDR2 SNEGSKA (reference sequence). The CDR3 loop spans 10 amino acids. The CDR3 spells CSAESPEAFF. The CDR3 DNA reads TGCAGTGCGGAGAGTCCTGAAGCTTTCTTT.

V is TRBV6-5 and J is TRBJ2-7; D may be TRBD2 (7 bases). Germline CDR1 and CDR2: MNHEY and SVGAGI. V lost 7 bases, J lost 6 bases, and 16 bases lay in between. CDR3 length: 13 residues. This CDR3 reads CASTPPGGGEQYF. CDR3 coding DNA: TGTGCCAGCACCCCCCCGGGGGGCGGCGAGCAGTACTTC.

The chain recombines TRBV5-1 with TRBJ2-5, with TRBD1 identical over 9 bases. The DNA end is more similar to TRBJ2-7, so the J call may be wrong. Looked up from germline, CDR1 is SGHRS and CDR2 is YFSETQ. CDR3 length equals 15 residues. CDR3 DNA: TGCGCCAGCAGCCCACCCGGGACAGGGACCTACGAGCAGTACTTC. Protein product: CASSPPGTGTYEQYF.